The 25 T cell receptor beta chains in this list originate from one sample, sequenced in a study of blood T cell repertoires in COVID-19. Assay used: immunoSEQ multiplex PCR; TCRdb lists only in-frame clones, some missing. The table shows 140,000 or so clones, with 75% to 90% occurring only once. Sequenced input: peripheral blood. These receptors came from a woman in her forties or fifties with acute or convalescent COVID-19.

The chain combines TRBV6-5 with TRBJ1-1; D unresolved. The V gene lost 5 bases and the J gene lost 1 base, with 8 bases spanning the gap. CDR1 and CDR2 (germline): MNHEY, SVGAGI. The CDR3 is 13 amino acids. The CDR3 spells CASSLTENTEAFF. In DNA, the CDR3 is TGTGCCAGCAGTCTTACAGAGAACACTGAAGCTTTCTTT.

The CDR3, as DNA: TGTGCCAGTAGCAAATGGGGGGGGAGAGCCACCGGGGAGCTGTTTTTT. Protein: CASSKWGGRATGELFF. V is TRBV19 and J is TRBJ2-2; TRBD2 matches at 7 bases. CDR3 length: 16 residues. Germline V gene sequence: CDR1 LNHDA, CDR2 SQIVND (reference sequence). The V and J ends lost 6 bases and 4 bases, in that order; junction bases with no gene match: 11.

The V gene is TRBV7-9, the J gene TRBJ1-1; perhaps TRBD1 as D (5 bases). V gave up 4 bases and J gave up 7 bases, with 10 bases separating them. The CDR3 totals 12 residues. CDR1 is SEHNR and CDR2 is FQNEAQ in the germline V gene (reference sequence). The CDR3 region is CASSSGGDEAFF. The CDR3 DNA reads as TGTGCCAGCAGCTCTGGGGGGGATGAAGCTTTCTTT.

This chain joins TRBV6-1 and TRBJ2-2; D call uncertain. This CDR3 is 14 amino acids long. Trimming took off 3 bases at V and 0 bases at J, with 5 bases between the two ends. Germline-derived CDR1 and CDR2 are MNHNS and SASEGT. The chain's CDR3 is CASSDRTNTGELFF. Written as DNA, the CDR3 is TGTGCCAGCAGTGACAGGACGAACACCGGGGAGCTGTTTTTT.

The chain is built from TRBV10-3 and TRBJ1-2; 8 bases map to TRBD1. J lost 6 bases, V lost 1 base, and 4 bases had no gene match. The length of the CDR3 is 14 residues. Per germline, CDR1 ENHRY and CDR2 SYGVKD. CDR3 DNA: TGTGCCATCAGTGAGTTGGGACAGGAGGATGGCTACACCTTC. This translates into CAISELGQEDGYTF.

J is TRBJ2-1 and V is TRBV5-4, with a weak D call TRBD2 (7 bases). V gave up 3 bases and J gave up 11 bases, with 21 bases separating them. Germline lookup yields CDR1 SGHNT and CDR2 YYREEE (reference sequence). CDR3 length equals 15 residues. CDR3 sequence: CASSSGGRGEGQQFF. The CDR3 coding sequence is TGTGCCAGCAGCTCCGGGGGCCGCGGGGAGGGGCAGCAGTTCTTC.

This clone was counted once. The chain employs TRBV5-4 and TRBJ1-5; D ambiguous. Germline lookup yields CDR1 SGHNT and CDR2 YYREEE (reference sequence). V lost 3 bases, J lost 6 bases, and 16 bases lay in between. The CDR3 sequence is 15 residues long. CDR3 sequence: CASSWGGQTSQPQHF. The DNA of the CDR3 is TGTGCCAGCAGCTGGGGAGGCCAGACCTCTCAGCCCCAGCATTTT.

This clone was detected a few times. The rearrangement uses TRBV3-1 (or the pseudogene TRBV3-2) and TRBJ2-1, with 10 bases identical to TRBD2. Germline V lookup: CDR1 LGHDT, CDR2 YNNKEL (reference sequence). The J segment lost 9 bases and the V segment lost 2 bases, leaving 7 bases of the junction unmatched. This CDR3 is built from 15 residues. Written as DNA, the CDR3 is TGTGCCAGCAGCCAAACCGGGACTAGCGTCGGTGAGCAGTTCTTC. Protein: CASSQTGTSVGEQFF.

This clone has just a few counts. This chain joins TRBV20-1 and TRBJ1-2; possibly TRBD1 for D (5 bases). The V gene's germline CDR1 is DFQATT and CDR2 SNEGSKA (reference sequence). This CDR3 spans 11 amino acids. V was pared by 3 bases and J by 7 bases, with 9 bases between. The CDR3 DNA reads as TGCAGTGCTAGCGACAGTCCTGGCTACACCTTC. It yields the protein CSASDSPGYTF.

The V and J genes are TRBV15 and TRBJ2-7, with 9 positions matching TRBD1. Germline V CDR1 and CDR2: LNHNV, YYDKDF (reference sequence). CDR3 length: 13 amino acids. Germline trimming cut 8 bases from V and 4 bases from J; bases unmatched to any gene: 6. The CDR3 DNA reads as TGTGCCACCTCCGGGACAGGGAAATACGAGCAGTACTTC. It translates to CATSGTGKYEQYF.

The V and J genes are TRBV18 and TRBJ1-4, with TRBD1 identical over 8 bases. After removal of 3 bases from V and 0 bases from J, the junction contained 0 bases not matched to a gene. The length of the CDR3 is 15 residues. Germline V gene sequence: CDR1 KGHSH, CDR2 LQKENI. The CDR3 is CASSPDRATNEKLFF. The DNA for the CDR3 is TGTGCCAGCTCACCGGACAGGGCAACTAATGAAAAACTGTTTTTT.

This sequence joins TRBV7-6 and TRBJ2-1; weak D call: TRBD1 (6 bases). Per germline, CDR1 SGHVS and CDR2 FNYEAQ. This CDR3 has 13 residues. Trimming stripped 6 bases from V and 10 bases from J, with 16 bases between. CDR3 region: CASRQGGSWEQFF. In nucleotides, the CDR3 is TGTGCCAGCAGACAGGGTGGGTCGTGGGAGCAGTTCTTC.

The rearrangement joins TRBV25-1 to TRBJ2-2; D is possibly TRBD1 (6 bases). The germline gives CDR1 MGHDK, CDR2 SYGVNS. This CDR3 contains 14 residues. V was trimmed by 7 bases and J by 5 bases, leaving 14 bases between them. The CDR3 DNA is TGTGCCAGCATGAGGGGGTCGGGGACCGGGGAGCTGTTTTTT. Protein: CASMRGSGTGELFF.

The V gene is TRBV7-9, the J gene TRBJ1-1; 9 bases fit TRBD1. V trimming: 9 bases; J trimming: 4 bases; junction bases outside the gene matches: 6. From germline, CDR1 is SEHNR and CDR2 FQNEAQ (reference sequence). CDR3 size: 13 residues. CDR3 sequence: CARHRGLITEAFF. CDR3 sequence (DNA): TGTGCCAGACACAGGGGGCTTATCACTGAAGCTTTCTTT. The variable domain in full, with the rest retrieved from reference TRBV7-9 and TRBJ1-1, is DTGVSQNPRHKITKRGQNVTFRCDPISEHNRLYWYRQTLGQGPEFLTYFQNEAQLEKSRLLSDRFSAERPKGSFSTLEIQRTEQGDSAMYLCARHRGLITEAFFGQGTRLTVV.

The chain uses TRBV7-9 and TRBJ1-1; no definite D call. Deletions cut 1 base from V and 6 bases from J, with 6 bases between. Per the germline V gene, CDR1 is SEHNR and CDR2 is FQNEAQ (reference sequence). This CDR3 has 12 residues. In DNA, the CDR3 is TGTGCCAGCAGCTTAGTTTCTTCTGAAGCTTTCTTT. This codes for CASSLVSSEAFF.

This chain uses TRBV19 with TRBJ1-1, with 7 bases lining up with TRBD1. J gave up 0 bases and V 5 bases, and 3 bases lay outside the gene matches. The germline gives CDR1 LNHDA, CDR2 SQIVND (reference sequence). The CDR3 is made up of 14 amino acids. The CDR3 nucleotides read TGTGCCAGTAGTCTGGACAGGATGAACACTGAAGCTTTCTTT. Its protein is CASSLDRMNTEAFF.

The chain links TRBV6-5 to TRBJ2-7, with D perhaps TRBD1 (6 bases). The CDR3 loop spans 12 amino acids. CDR1 is MNHEY and CDR2 is SVGAGI in the germline V gene. Trimming shortened V by 8 bases and J by 4 bases, and 12 bases separated the two germline ends. This chain's CDR3 is CASGNRAYEQYF. The CDR3 DNA follows: TGTGCCAGCGGAAACAGGGCTTACGAGCAGTACTTC.

The sample holds one count of this clone. This sequence joins TRBV13 and TRBJ1-3, with D hard to call. Germline CDR1 is PRHDT and CDR2 is FYEKMQ (reference sequence). The CDR3 covers 17 residues. V was clipped by 3 bases and J by 0 bases, with 15 bases between them. The CDR3 here is CASSFEGGQVSGNTIYF. The CDR3 DNA follows: TGTGCCAGCAGCTTCGAGGGCGGGCAGGTCTCTGGAAACACCATATATTTT.

The CDR3 coding sequence is TGTGCCAGCAGCAAATTTAGATACAGGGCATACGAGCAGTACTTC. Its translation is CASSKFRYRAYEQYF. The rearrangement uses TRBV21-1 and TRBJ2-7; the tabulated D call, TRBD1, remains unverified against the DNA. TRBV21-1 is labeled a pseudogene. CDR3 length: 15 amino acids.

The rearrangement joins TRBV10-2 to TRBJ1-2; D unclear. Per the germline V gene, CDR1 is WSHSY and CDR2 is SAAADI. V shed 4 bases and J shed 3 bases, with 27 bases lying between them. The CDR3 contains 19 residues. The CDR3 DNA is TGCGCCAGCAGTGTCCACCTCTACCAGGCGGGATTGAACGACTATGGCTACACCTTC. Translating it yields CASSVHLYQAGLNDYGYTF.

This clone has a single count. The chain couples TRBV5-8 to TRBJ1-2; 7 bases are a match to TRBD1. From germline, CDR1 is SGHTS and CDR2 YDEGEE. This CDR3 is built from 15 residues. V was clipped by 3 bases and J by 6 bases; unmatched bases: 11. The DNA for the CDR3 is TGTGCCAGCAGCTCAACGGGACAGACGACTCATGGCTACACCTTC. Its translation: CASSSTGQTTHGYTF.

In regard to this clone: The same CDR3 arises from other DNA sequences in this sample as well. This chain links TRBV7-9 with TRBJ1-6, with D perhaps matching TRBD1 (5 bases). Trimming took off 1 base at V and 7 bases at J, with 8 bases between the two ends. CDR3 size: 14 residues. Germline assignment: CDR1 SEHNR and CDR2 FQNEAQ (reference sequence). Here the CDR3 DNA reads TGTGCCAGCAGCTTAGGGGGGGTAAATTCACCCCTCCACTTT. Its translation is CASSLGGVNSPLHF.

This chain connects TRBV5-1 to TRBJ1-3; D is perhaps TRBD1 (6 bases). The CDR3 extends over 14 amino acids. Germline V CDR1 and CDR2: SGHRS, YFSETQ. Between the trimmed V and J ends, which lost 7 bases and 3 bases, there was a span of 14 bases. The CDR3 sequence is CASRKQGGGNTIYF. The CDR3 DNA follows: TGCGCCAGCCGCAAACAGGGTGGTGGAAACACCATATATTTT.

V and J are TRBV5-5 and TRBJ1-1, with D maybe TRBD1 (5 bases). This CDR3 spans 15 amino acids. CDR1 SGHKS and CDR2 YYEKEE come from the germline V gene (reference sequence). V shed 0 bases and J shed 1 base, with 10 bases lying between them. The CDR3 is CASSLGGRTNTEAFF. CDR3 coding DNA: TGTGCCAGCAGCTTGGGGGGCCGGACGAACACTGAAGCTTTCTTT.

About this clone: This specimen includes other DNA sequences encoding the same CDR3. V and J are TRBV7-3 and TRBJ1-6; no firm D call. Germline loops: CDR1 SGHTA, CDR2 FQGTGA. The CDR3 length is 14 residues. Trimming pared 0 bases from V and 7 bases from J, leaving 7 bases between. In DNA form, the CDR3 reads TGTGCCAGCAGCTTAACCGCGAGGAATTCACCCCTCCACTTT. Protein: CASSLTARNSPLHF.